Below, 8 T cell receptor beta chains from the same sample are listed, as sequenced in a study of graft-versus-host responses after intestinal transplantation. Clones were sequenced by immunoSEQ multiplex PCR, and TCRdb holds only the in-frame ones, with some missing. The table includes fewer than 45,000 clones, roughly nine tenths detected once. This sample comprised PBMCs, obtained 524 days after transplant. The source of these receptors is a human patient who received an intestinal transplant, so some T cells may come from the graft donor.

This sequence joins TRBV6-5 and TRBJ1-5; tentatively, D is TRBD1 (6 bases). Looked up from germline, CDR1 is MNHEY and CDR2 is SVGAGI. The CDR3 has 15 residues. V lost 6 bases and J 5 bases, leaving 17 bases between the germline ends. The CDR3 loop reads CASSLNRVRDQPQHF. The CDR3, as DNA: TGTGCCAGCAGCCTAAACAGGGTGCGGGATCAGCCCCAGCATTTT.

V is TRBV28 and J is TRBJ2-7; D is uncertain. The CDR3 contains 15 residues. The germline CDR1 and CDR2 sequences are MDHEN and SYDVKM. Trimming removed 4 bases at V and 3 bases at J, with 16 bases between. The CDR3 nucleotides read TGTGCCAGCAGTTCCCCCCGGGTGGTAGGCTACGAGCAGTACTTC. It is translated as CASSSPRVVGYEQYF.

The rearrangement joins TRBV7-3 to TRBJ2-7, with 7 positions matching TRBD1. This CDR3 comprises 13 residues. CDR1 and CDR2 from the germline V gene are SGHTA and FQGTGA. Losses at the gene ends were 5 bases for V and 4 bases for J; bases not matched to a gene: 5. The CDR3 DNA sequence: TGTGCCAGCAGCCCTTCGACAGGGTACGAGCAGTACTTC. It translates to CASSPSTGYEQYF.

This chain joins TRBV6-1 and TRBJ2-7; no firm D call. This CDR3 is built from 13 residues. V was trimmed by 6 bases and J by 2 bases, leaving 11 bases between them. Germline loops: CDR1 MNHNS, CDR2 SASEGT. This CDR3 is CASSEDPPYEQYF. DNA for the CDR3: TGTGCCAGCAGCGAGGACCCACCCTACGAGCAGTACTTC.

The chain recombines TRBV27 with TRBJ1-5; no reliable D call. Per germline, CDR1 MNHEY and CDR2 SMNVEV (reference sequence). The CDR3 is made up of 13 amino acids. Trimming took off 4 bases at V and 7 bases at J, with 11 bases between the two ends. CDR3 amino acids: CASSYFGSQPQHF. The CDR3 region has the DNA TGTGCCAGCAGTTATTTTGGTTCGCAGCCCCAGCATTTT.

In its sample, this clone was seen a few times. The V call is TRBV15, the J call TRBJ2-1; D remains unclear. Germline lookup yields CDR1 LNHNV and CDR2 YYDKDF (reference sequence). CDR3 length equals 14 residues. The germline V and J ends were trimmed by 3 bases and 4 bases, with 10 bases remaining between them. The CDR3 spells CATSRGYQYNEQFF. As DNA, the CDR3 is TGTGCCACCAGCAGGGGTTACCAGTACAATGAGCAGTTCTTC.

The chain uses TRBV28 and TRBJ1-5, with D tentatively TRBD1 (5 bases). Between the trimmed V and J ends, which lost 6 bases and 5 bases, there was a span of 17 bases. CDR1 and CDR2 (germline): MDHEN, SYDVKM. CDR3 size: 15 residues. The CDR3 DNA is TGTGCCAGCAGCTTGGGTAGCGGGGGATATCAGCCCCAGCATTTT. Translated: CASSLGSGGYQPQHF.

The genes are TRBV18 and TRBJ1-1, with D uncertain. Germline V gives CDR1 KGHSH, CDR2 LQKENI. The V and J ends lost 6 bases and 4 bases respectively, with 15 bases between them. The CDR3 runs 14 residues. Here the CDR3 reads CASSSAQNPTEAFF. For the CDR3, the DNA is TGTGCCAGCTCCTCGGCACAAAACCCCACTGAAGCTTTCTTT. The full variable domain, rest sourced from reference TRBV18 and TRBJ1-1, is NAGVMQNPRHLVRRRGQEARLRCSPMKGHSHVYWYRQLPEEGLKFMVYLQKENIIDESGMPKERFSAEFPKEGPSILRIQQVVRGDSAAYFCASSSAQNPTEAFFGQGTRLTVV.